The count of the clone carrying this TCR beta chain is one. This CDR3 has 17 amino acids. J gave up 1 base and V 0 bases, and 8 bases lay outside the gene matches. Looked up from germline, CDR1 is SGHRS and CDR2 is YFSETQ. In the original analysis: Amplification of reference gene primers was used by the study to estimate nucleated cell counts. Profiled with immunoSEQ multiplex PCR; TCRdb holds only in-frame clones, not every one. V and J calls and clone size are copied from that table; D and trimming were computed from the DNA. This table has roughly 320,000 clones, around 89% appearing once. This entry comes from a study of blood T cell repertoires in COVID-19. Across the whole study: From T cells, B-cell-depleted T cells, or PBMCs came the material, which was cDNA or gDNA.

The TCR sequence derives from a woman between 45 and 65 years old with COVID-19, enrolled during active disease. The chain is built from TRBV5-1 and TRBJ2-3; 7 bases are shared with TRBD2. Sequencing was carried out using peripheral blood. The CDR3 DNA sequence: TGCGCCAGCAGCTTGGGAGGGAAAAGCGGGGGCACAGATACGCAGTATTTT. Its translation: CASSLGGKSGGTDTQYF.